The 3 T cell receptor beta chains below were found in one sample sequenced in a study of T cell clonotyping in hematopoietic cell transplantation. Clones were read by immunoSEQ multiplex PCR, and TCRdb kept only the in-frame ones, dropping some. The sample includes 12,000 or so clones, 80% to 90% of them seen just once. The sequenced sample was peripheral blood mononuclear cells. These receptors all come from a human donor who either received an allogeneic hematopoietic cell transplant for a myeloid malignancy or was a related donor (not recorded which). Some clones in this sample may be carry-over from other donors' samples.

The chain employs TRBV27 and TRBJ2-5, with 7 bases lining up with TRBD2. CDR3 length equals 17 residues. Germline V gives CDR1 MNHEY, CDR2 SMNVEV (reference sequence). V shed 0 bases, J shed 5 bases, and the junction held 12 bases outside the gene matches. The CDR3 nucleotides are TGTGCCAGCAGTTTATCCCAGCGGGGTGTCTTGGGGGAGACCCAGTACTTC. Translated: CASSLSQRGVLGETQYF.

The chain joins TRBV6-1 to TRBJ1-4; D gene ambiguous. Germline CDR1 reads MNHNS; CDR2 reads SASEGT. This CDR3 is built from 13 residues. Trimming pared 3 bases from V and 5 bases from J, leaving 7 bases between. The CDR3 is CASSDRHNEKLFF. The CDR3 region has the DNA TGTGCCAGCAGTGACAGACACAATGAAAAACTGTTTTTT.

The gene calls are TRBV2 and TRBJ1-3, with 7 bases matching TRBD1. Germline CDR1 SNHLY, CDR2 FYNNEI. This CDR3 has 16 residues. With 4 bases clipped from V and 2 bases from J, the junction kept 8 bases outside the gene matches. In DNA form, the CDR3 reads TGTGCCAGCAGTGTGAACAGGGGAAAGGCTGGAAACACCATATATTTT. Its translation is CASSVNRGKAGNTIYF.